This record covers a single T cell receptor (beta chain). Its antigen is as yet unknown. TCRdb keeps only in-frame clones here, not all; method: immunoSEQ multiplex PCR. The table shows around 100,000 clones, with less than 90% occurring only once. The junction had 7 bases not matched to a gene; V was cut back by 2 bases and J by 5 bases. Looked up from germline, CDR1 is SGHAT and CDR2 is FQNNGV. CDR3 length equals 15 residues. The source of the sample is a study of T cell responses to AZD1222 COVID-19 vaccine. Overall study results and limits: Every sample of the repertoires postdated the peak T cell response.

The sample consisted of peripheral blood, taken on day 0 of AZD1222 vaccination. This TCR was recovered from an adult in good health. The V gene is TRBV11-2, the J gene TRBJ2-7, with 9 bases fitting TRBD1. Here the CDR3 reads CASSLTGQGIDEQYF. In nucleotides, the CDR3 is TGTGCCAGCAGCTTAACTGGACAGGGGATTGACGAGCAGTACTTC.